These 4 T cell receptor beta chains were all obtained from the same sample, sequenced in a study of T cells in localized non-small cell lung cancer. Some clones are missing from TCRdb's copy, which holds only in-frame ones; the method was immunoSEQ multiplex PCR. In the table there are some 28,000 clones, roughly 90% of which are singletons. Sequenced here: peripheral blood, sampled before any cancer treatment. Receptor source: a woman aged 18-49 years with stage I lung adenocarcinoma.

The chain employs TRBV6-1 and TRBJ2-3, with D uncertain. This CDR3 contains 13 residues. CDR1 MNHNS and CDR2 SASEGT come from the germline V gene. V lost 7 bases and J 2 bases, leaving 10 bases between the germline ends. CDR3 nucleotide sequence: TGTGCCAGCAAAGTCAGTCTCACAGATACGCAGTATTTT. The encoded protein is CASKVSLTDTQYF.

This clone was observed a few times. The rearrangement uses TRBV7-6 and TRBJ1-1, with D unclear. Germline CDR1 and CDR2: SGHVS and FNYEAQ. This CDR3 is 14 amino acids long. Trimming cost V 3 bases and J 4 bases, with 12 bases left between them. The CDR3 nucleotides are TGTGCCAGCAGCTTTGGGCTGTTGACCACTGAAGCTTTCTTT. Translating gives CASSFGLLTTEAFF.

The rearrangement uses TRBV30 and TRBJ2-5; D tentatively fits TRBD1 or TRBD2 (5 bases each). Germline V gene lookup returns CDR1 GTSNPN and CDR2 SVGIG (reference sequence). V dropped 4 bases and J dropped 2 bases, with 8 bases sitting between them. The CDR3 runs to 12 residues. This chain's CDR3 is CAWTGRQETQYF. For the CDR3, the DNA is TGTGCCTGGACGGGACGGCAAGAGACCCAGTACTTC.

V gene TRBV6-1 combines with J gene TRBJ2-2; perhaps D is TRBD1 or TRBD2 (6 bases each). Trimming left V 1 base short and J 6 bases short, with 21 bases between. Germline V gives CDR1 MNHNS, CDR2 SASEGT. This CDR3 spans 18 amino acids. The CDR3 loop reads CASSEGLGSGGQAGELFF. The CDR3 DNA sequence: TGTGCCAGCAGTGAAGGGCTAGGTAGTGGGGGGCAGGCCGGGGAGCTGTTTTTT.